Below, 25 T cell receptor beta chains from the same sample are listed, as sequenced in a study of liver allograft versus peripheral blood T cells (TCRdb year 2020). Study-level background: The study compared the T cell receptor repertoires present in transplanted livers with the repertoires present in the peripheral blood of liver transplant recipients.

The run used an Illumina MiSeq. TCRdb cleaned the public reads at Q25 with fastp, built clones with MiXCR and kept in-frame beta chains. CDR3 protein duplicates are merged, each entry listing the most common genes and DNA. The table for this sample lists about 6,500 distinct CDR3 sequences; around a sixth of them were counted only once. The ten largest clonotypes hold around three fifths of the sample. The receptors were gathered from a human patient who had a liver transplant. After a transplant, some T cells may be of graft donor origin.

This chain's CDR3 is CASSLIPNSPLHF. The DNA of the CDR3 is TGTGCCAGCAGTTTAATTCCTAATTCACCCCTCCACTTT. This chain joins TRBV27 and TRBJ1-6; D remains unclear. The CDR3 is 13 residues long. In germline, CDR1 is MNHEY, CDR2 SMNVEV (reference sequence). V was cut by 2 bases and J by 6 bases, with 5 bases left in between.

The gene calls are TRBV13 and TRBJ1-2; 9 positions match TRBD1. Germline CDR1 and CDR2: PRHDT and FYEKMQ (reference sequence). The CDR3 has 17 residues. J lost 4 bases, V lost 5 bases, and 14 bases had no gene match. CDR3 sequence reads: CASSHYRDRVGLYGYTF. In DNA, the CDR3 is TGTGCCAGCAGCCACTACCGGGACAGGGTGGGCCTCTATGGCTACACCTTC. Combining the CDR3 with reference TRBV13 and TRBJ1-2 gives the whole variable domain AAGVIQSPRHLIKEKRETATLKCYPIPRHDTVYWYQQGPGQDPQFLISFYEKMQSDKGSIPDRFSAQQFSDYHSELNMSSLELGDSALYFCASSHYRDRVGLYGYTFGSGTRLTVV.

The table lists this clonotype with a few counts. The J gene is TRBJ1-5, the V gene TRBV7-9, with D uncertain. The CDR3 is 15 residues long. Germline values: CDR1 SEHNR, CDR2 FQNEAQ (reference sequence). Between the trimmed V and J ends, which lost 6 bases and 0 bases, there was a span of 12 bases. CDR3 loop: CASSSSTYSNQPQHF. DNA of the CDR3: TGTGCCAGCAGTTCCTCCACCTATAGCAATCAGCCCCAGCATTTT.

V and J are TRBV27 and TRBJ1-1; TRBD1 might be the D (5 bases). Germline loops: CDR1 MNHEY, CDR2 SMNVEV (reference sequence). Trimming took off 2 bases at V and 4 bases at J, with 14 bases between the two ends. The CDR3 covers 15 residues. This CDR3 is CASSLGGGAITEAFF. The DNA for the CDR3 is TGTGCCAGCAGTTTAGGAGGTGGGGCGATCACTGAAGCTTTCTTT.

Many counts were recorded for this clonotype. The chain links TRBV6-1 to TRBJ2-3; 8 bases line up with TRBD2. With 6 bases clipped from V and 0 bases from J, the junction kept 8 bases outside the gene matches. The CDR3 loop spans 16 amino acids. Germline loops: CDR1 MNHNS, CDR2 SASEGT. The CDR3 loop reads CASRVLAGSSTDTQYF. CDR3 nucleotides: TGTGCCAGCAGAGTCTTAGCGGGATCTAGCACAGATACGCAGTATTTT.

In this sample, this clonotype turned up a few times. The rearrangement links TRBV3-1 to TRBJ1-2; D gene unclear. Trimming removed 1 base at V and 6 bases at J, with 12 bases between. This CDR3 is built from 14 residues. In germline, CDR1 is LGHDT, CDR2 YNNKEL (reference sequence). This chain's CDR3 is CASSQVVPIDGYTF. The CDR3 coding sequence is TGTGCCAGCAGCCAAGTAGTACCGATTGATGGCTACACCTTC.

The V call is TRBV12-5, the J call TRBJ1-1; no definite D call. Germline CDR1 reads LGHNT; CDR2 reads FRNRAP. The V gene lost 3 bases and the J gene lost 4 bases, with 3 bases spanning the gap. CDR3 length equals 11 residues. The CDR3 DNA is TGTGCTAGTGGTTTCGGCACTGAAGCTTTCTTT. This codes for CASGFGTEAFF.

The chain couples TRBV6-5 to TRBJ1-6; a weak D match, TRBD1 (6 bases). CDR1 is MNHEY, CDR2 SVGAGI, per germline. Trimming removed 5 bases at V and 0 bases at J, with 11 bases between. The CDR3 runs to 16 residues. CDR3 coding DNA: TGTGCCAGCAGTACGACAGGAAGCTCCTATAATTCACCCCTCCACTTT. It encodes CASSTTGSSYNSPLHF.

This clonotype is deemed large (0.1 to 1%). J is TRBJ1-3 and V is TRBV7-9; D not certain. The CDR3 sequence is 12 residues long. CDR1 is SEHNR and CDR2 is FQNEAQ in the germline V gene (reference sequence). The V end lost 7 bases, the J end lost 6 bases, and 10 bases lay between the germline ends. The CDR3 reads CASTSSLNTIYF. The CDR3 coding sequence is TGTGCCAGCACCTCGTCCTTAAACACCATATATTTT.

This clonotype was recorded a few times. The V call is TRBV6-5, the J call TRBJ1-1; possibly TRBD1 for D (6 bases). Trimming stripped 11 bases from V and 0 bases from J, with 16 bases between. Germline-derived CDR1 and CDR2 are MNHEY and SVGAGI. This CDR3 has 14 amino acids. The CDR3 loop is CAVTSGGMNTEAFF. CDR3 DNA sequence: TGTGCCGTAACCTCGGGGGGCATGAACACTGAAGCTTTCTTT.

This clonotype was counted ten times or more. The rearrangement uses TRBV29-1 and TRBJ1-1; 7 bases agree with TRBD1. CDR3 length equals 12 residues. The trim removed 7 bases at V and 6 bases at J, leaving 8 bases unmatched. Germline V gene data show CDR1 as SQVTM and CDR2 as ANQGSEA. The CDR3 DNA sequence: TGCAGCGGGGAACAGGGGATGCCTGAAGCTTTCTTT. This sequence encodes CSGEQGMPEAFF.

This clonotype was seen many times. This chain connects TRBV27 to TRBJ1-5, with D perhaps TRBD1 (6 bases). This CDR3 is 14 amino acids long. V was pared by 6 bases and J by 2 bases, with 11 bases between. The germline V gene encodes CDR1 MNHEY and CDR2 SMNVEV (reference sequence). CDR3 sequence reads: CASSPGQRNQPQHF. CDR3 bases: TGTGCCAGCAGCCCTGGACAGCGCAATCAGCCCCAGCATTTT.

This clonotype was picked up many times. V is TRBV13 and J is TRBJ2-7, with 7 positions matching TRBD1. Germline CDR1 and CDR2: PRHDT and FYEKMQ (reference sequence). V lost 0 bases, J lost 3 bases, and 8 bases stayed unmatched. The CDR3 loop spans 16 amino acids. The CDR3 is CASSLGLVTGYYEQYF. In DNA form, the CDR3 reads TGTGCCAGCAGCTTAGGTTTGGTGACAGGGTACTACGAGCAGTACTTC.

This chain uses TRBV12-3 or TRBV12-4 with TRBJ1-5; D perhaps matches TRBD1 (5 bases). V lost 3 bases and J lost 7, with 10 bases in between. The CDR3 consists of 13 residues. The CDR3 nucleotides read TGTGCCAGCAGTTTGAATAAGGGGCAGCCCCAGCATTTT. As protein: CASSLNKGQPQHF.

The V call is TRBV20-1, the J call TRBJ1-2, with D maybe TRBD1 (6 bases). The CDR3 has 12 residues. Germline assignment: CDR1 DFQATT and CDR2 SNEGSKA (reference sequence). The V end lost 6 bases, the J end lost 4 bases, and 12 bases lay between the germline ends. This CDR3 is CSAPGAPYGYTF. The CDR3 region has the DNA TGCAGTGCGCCAGGGGCTCCCTATGGCTACACCTTC.

This clonotype is judged medium-sized. The V and J genes are TRBV7-9 and TRBJ1-4, with 10 bases lining up with TRBD1. J gave up 8 bases and V 6 bases, and 18 bases lay outside the gene matches. The CDR3 sequence is 18 residues long. Germline values: CDR1 SEHNR, CDR2 FQNEAQ (reference sequence). CDR3 region: CASSRPRTGTGDKEKLFF. In nucleotides, the CDR3 is TGTGCCAGCAGTCGTCCCAGAACCGGGACAGGGGACAAAGAAAAACTGTTTTTT.

This clonotype was observed many times. V gene TRBV29-1 combines with J gene TRBJ1-1; 7 positions agree with TRBD1. Germline CDR1 reads SQVTM; CDR2 reads ANQGSEA. This CDR3 is built from 12 residues. Germline trimming cut 8 bases from V and 1 base from J; bases unmatched to any gene: 4. The CDR3 region is CSSEGANTEAFF. The CDR3 DNA reads TGCAGCTCAGAGGGGGCGAACACTGAAGCTTTCTTT.

This sequence joins TRBV9 and TRBJ2-1; 15 bases align to TRBD2. The CDR3 is 16 residues long. Germline CDR1 SGDLS, CDR2 YYNGEE. Trimming cost V 4 bases and J 5 bases; bases outside gene matches: 4. The CDR3 bases are TGTGCCAGCAGCTTCAGGACTAGCGGGGGGGACAATGAGCAGTTCTTC. This codes for CASSFRTSGGDNEQFF. The full variable domain, rest sourced from reference TRBV9 and TRBJ2-1, is DSGVTQTPKHLITATGQRVTLRCSPRSGDLSVYWYQQSLDQGLQFLIQYYNGEERAKGNILERFSAQQFPDLHSELNLSSLELGDSALYFCASSFRTSGGDNEQFFGPGTRLTVL.

The chain employs TRBV29-1 and TRBJ2-5; 10 bases are shared with TRBD1. Germline assignment: CDR1 SQVTM and CDR2 ANQGSEA. The CDR3 is 15 amino acids. The V gene end was trimmed by 6 bases and the J gene end by 3 bases; junction bases not matched to a gene: 10. In nucleotides, the CDR3 is TGCAGCGTGCTATTTAGGACAGGGGGGGAAGAGACCCAGTACTTC. Amino acid sequence: CSVLFRTGGEETQYF.

This clonotype has a count of ten or more. The CDR3: CASSEDRGQRYGYTF. The CDR3 DNA reads TGTGCCAGCAGTGAGGACAGGGGGCAGCGGTATGGCTACACCTTC. The chain employs TRBV6-6 and TRBJ1-2; 11 bases are a match to TRBD1. V lost 5 bases, J lost 5 bases, and 7 bases stayed unmatched. CDR3 size: 15 residues. CDR1 MNHNY and CDR2 SVGAGI come from the germline V gene (reference sequence).

This clonotype has ten or more counts. The chain joins TRBV10-3 to TRBJ1-4; D gene uncertain. Trimming took off 4 bases at V and 8 bases at J, with 14 bases between the two ends. Germline V gene lookup returns CDR1 ENHRY and CDR2 SYGVKD. The CDR3 length is 14 residues. The CDR3 bases are TGTGCCATCAGTGCTGAAATGGTCGGCGAAAAACTGTTTTTT. Translation: CAISAEMVGEKLFF.

This clonotype was recorded at least ten times. V gene TRBV27 combines with J gene TRBJ1-2; D is uncertain. The length of the CDR3 is 15 residues. V was shortened by 1 base and J by 4 bases, with 13 bases between the two germline ends. Germline CDR1 MNHEY, CDR2 SMNVEV (reference sequence). The CDR3 nucleotides are TGTGCCAGCAGTTTATTGAGCGATTTCACCTATGGCTACACCTTC. Its translation: CASSLLSDFTYGYTF.

The table lists this clonotype with many counts. This chain links TRBV6-6 with TRBJ1-2, with D maybe TRBD1 (5 bases). V shed 4 bases and J shed 6 bases, with 15 bases lying between them. This CDR3 is built from 14 residues. Looked up from germline, CDR1 is MNHNY and CDR2 is SVGAGI (reference sequence). CDR3 bases: TGTGCCAGCAGTTTAAGGGGACCGGCGGATGGCTACACCTTC. It encodes CASSLRGPADGYTF.

J is TRBJ2-1 and V is TRBV9; 7 bases fit TRBD1. With V trimmed by 0 bases and J by 6 bases, 9 bases remained unmatched. The CDR3 extends over 16 amino acids. The germline CDR1 and CDR2 sequences are SGDLS and YYNGEE. The CDR3 here is CASSVGGTDYINEQFF. The CDR3 nucleotides are TGTGCCAGCAGCGTAGGAGGGACAGACTACATCAATGAGCAGTTCTTC.

The rearrangement uses TRBV12-5 and TRBJ1-3, with unresolved D. Germline CDR1 reads LGHNT; CDR2 reads FRNRAP. V lost 3 bases, J lost 0 bases, and 6 bases lay in between. The CDR3 loop spans 14 amino acids. CDR3 in amino acids: CASGFLSSGNTIYF. In nucleotides, the CDR3 is TGTGCTAGTGGTTTCCTTAGCTCTGGAAACACCATATATTTT.